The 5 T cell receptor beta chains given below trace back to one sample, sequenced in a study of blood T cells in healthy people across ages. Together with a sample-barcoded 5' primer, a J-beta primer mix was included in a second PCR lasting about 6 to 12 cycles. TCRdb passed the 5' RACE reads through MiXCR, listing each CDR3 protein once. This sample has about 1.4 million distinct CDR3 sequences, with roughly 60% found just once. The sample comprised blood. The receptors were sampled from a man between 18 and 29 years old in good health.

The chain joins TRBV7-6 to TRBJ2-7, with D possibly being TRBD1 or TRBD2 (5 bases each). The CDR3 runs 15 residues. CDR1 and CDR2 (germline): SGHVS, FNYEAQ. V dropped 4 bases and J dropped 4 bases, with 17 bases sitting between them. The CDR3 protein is CASSSGGMRGYEQYF. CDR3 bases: TGTGCCAGCAGCTCCGGAGGAATGAGGGGTTACGAGCAGTACTTC.

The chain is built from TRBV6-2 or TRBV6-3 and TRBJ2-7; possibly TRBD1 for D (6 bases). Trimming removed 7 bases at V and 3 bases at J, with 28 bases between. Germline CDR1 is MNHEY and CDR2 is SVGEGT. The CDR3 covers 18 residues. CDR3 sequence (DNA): TGTGCCAGCACCCAAAACCTGACAGGTGACACCGGGCTCTACGAGCAGTACTTC. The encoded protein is CASTQNLTGDTGLYEQYF.

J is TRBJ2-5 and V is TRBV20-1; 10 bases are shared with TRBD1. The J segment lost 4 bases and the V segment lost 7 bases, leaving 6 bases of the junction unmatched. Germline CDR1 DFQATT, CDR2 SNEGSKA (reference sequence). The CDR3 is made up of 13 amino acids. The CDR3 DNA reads TGCAGTGGACGACAGGGGGCTCGAGAGACCCAGTACTTC. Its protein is CSGRQGARETQYF.

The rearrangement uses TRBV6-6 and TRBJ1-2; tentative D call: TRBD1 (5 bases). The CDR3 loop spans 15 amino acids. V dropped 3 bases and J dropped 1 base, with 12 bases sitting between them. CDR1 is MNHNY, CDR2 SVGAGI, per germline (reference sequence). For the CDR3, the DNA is TGTGCCAGCAGTTATCGAACCAGGGATAACTATGGCTACACCTTC. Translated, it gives CASSYRTRDNYGYTF.

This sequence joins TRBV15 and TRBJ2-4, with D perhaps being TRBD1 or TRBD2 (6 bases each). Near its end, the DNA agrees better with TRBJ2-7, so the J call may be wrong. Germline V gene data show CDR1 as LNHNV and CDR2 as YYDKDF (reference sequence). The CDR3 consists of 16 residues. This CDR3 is CATSRGVFPGADEQYF. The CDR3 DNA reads TGTGCCACCAGCAGGGGGGTCTTCCCGGGGGCTGACGAGCAGTACTTC.